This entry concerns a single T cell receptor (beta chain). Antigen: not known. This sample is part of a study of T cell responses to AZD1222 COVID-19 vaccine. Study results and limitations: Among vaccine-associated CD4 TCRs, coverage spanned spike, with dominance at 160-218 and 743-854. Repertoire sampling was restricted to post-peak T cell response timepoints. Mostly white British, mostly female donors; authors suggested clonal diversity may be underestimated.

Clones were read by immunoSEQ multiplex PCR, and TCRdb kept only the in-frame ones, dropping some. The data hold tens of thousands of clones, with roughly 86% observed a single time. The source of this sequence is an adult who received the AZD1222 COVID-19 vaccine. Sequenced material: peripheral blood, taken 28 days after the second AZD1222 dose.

CDR3 residues: CAISGTDRANEAFF. The CDR3 coding sequence is TGTGCCATCAGTGGCACGGACAGGGCTAACGAAGCTTTCTTT. The gene calls are TRBV10-3 and TRBJ1-1; 8 positions match TRBD1. There are 14 residues in the CDR3. V shed 4 bases, J shed 8 bases, and the junction held 9 bases outside the gene matches. The V gene's germline CDR1 is ENHRY and CDR2 SYGVKD.